This T cell receptor (beta chain) was sequenced for a study of T cell repertoires in cytomegalovirus infection. About the study: CMV infection plus the matching HLA type was flagged by public TCR beta signatures. Overall study findings and caveats: CMV carriers having the relevant HLA were flagged by cumulative public TCR beta family frequency.

This clonotype was detected a few times. Its antigen is not identified. Using its own MiXCR run on the reads, TCRdb lists one record per CDR3 protein. The profile shows more than 200,000 distinct CDR3 sequences, approximately 8.3% of them singletons. What was sequenced was PBMCs. The clonotype was recovered from a human donor in good health (CMV status not recorded). Some clones in this sample may be carry-over from other donors' samples.

The DNA of the CDR3 is TGTGCCAGCAGTTCAGTGGACTATGGCTACACCTTC. Translated, it gives CASSSVDYGYTF. The chain uses TRBV6-5 and TRBJ1-2; D is unclear. Germline V lookup: CDR1 MNHEY, CDR2 SVGAGI. There are 12 residues in the CDR3. With 4 bases removed from V and 3 bases from J, the gap between germline ends came to 6 bases.